Included here is one T cell receptor beta chain sequence, with context. Germline V gene sequence: CDR1 LGHDT, CDR2 YNNKEL (reference sequence). CDR3 length equals 15 residues. V lost 9 bases, J lost 3 bases, and 19 bases lay in between. The source of the sample is a study of control samples from healthy donors and cancer patients. The table came from immunoSEQ multiplex PCR; TCRdb's copy has only in-frame clones and leaves some out. This sample has 85,000 to 95,000 clones, with just over 90% found just once. The clonotype originates from a woman between 25 and 40 years old in good health. Sequences were obtained from blood. The V gene is TRBV3-1 (or the pseudogene TRBV3-2), the J gene TRBJ2-3; tentatively, D is TRBD1 or TRBD2 (5 bases each). The CDR3 sequence is CASTPGTLRTDTQYF. As DNA, the CDR3 is TGTGCCAGTACGCCCGGGACCCTAAGGACAGATACGCAGTATTTT.